These 30 T cell receptor beta chains share one sample of origin, sequenced in a study of T cells after yellow fever vaccination. One entry per CDR3 protein results from TCRdb running MiXCR on the 5' RACE reads. This sample has hundreds of thousands of distinct CDR3 sequences, with about 13% found just once. Sequenced here: PBMCs, sampled on the day of the yellow fever booster vaccination. The receptors here all came from a man in his thirties or forties who received the YFV17D yellow fever vaccine.

For this clonotype: The germline gene is not matched at one end of the junction; a read error may be the cause. The rearrangement uses TRBV29-1 and TRBJ1-1; 9 bases are a match to TRBD1. The CDR3 has 15 amino acids. Germline CDR1 and CDR2: SQVTM and ANQGSEA. Here the CDR3 DNA reads TGCGGCGTCTTACCGCTACAGGGGGCGACCACTGAAGCTTTCTTT. It translates to CGVLPLQGATTEAFF.

The chain has TRBV20-1 and TRBJ2-3, with 7 positions matching TRBD2. The CDR3 consists of 14 residues. The junction had 3 bases not matched to a gene; V was cut back by 3 bases and J by 0 bases. Germline CDR1 reads DFQATT; CDR2 reads SNEGSKA (reference sequence). CDR3 DNA sequence: TGCAGTGCTAGCTTTAGCGGGAGCACAGATACGCAGTATTTT. This sequence encodes CSASFSGSTDTQYF.

The chain has TRBV20-1 and TRBJ2-7; 9 positions match TRBD2. The germline V gene has CDR1 DFQATT and CDR2 SNEGSKA (reference sequence). The trim removed 0 bases at V and 8 bases at J, leaving 11 bases unmatched. This CDR3 has 15 residues. The CDR3 region has the DNA TGCAGTGCTAGAGATTGGCGGGAGGGCCTCCTCAAGCAGTACTTC. Amino acid sequence: CSARDWREGLLKQYF.

This clonotype was observed a handful of times. This chain connects TRBV6-2 or TRBV6-3 to TRBJ2-1, with unresolved D. This CDR3 contains 16 residues. The germline V gene has CDR1 MNHEY and CDR2 SVGEGT. V was trimmed by 8 bases and J by 4 bases, leaving 21 bases between them. CDR3 bases: TGTGCCAGCTCCTCCTCAGCGATAAATTTATACAATGAGCAGTTCTTC. It specifies CASSSSAINLYNEQFF.

The chain uses TRBV5-1 and TRBJ2-3, with 9 bases matching TRBD2. The CDR3 is 17 residues long. V shed 0 bases and J 2 bases; nucleotides not matched to a gene: 7. CDR1 is SGHRS, CDR2 YFSETQ, per germline. CDR3 sequence reads: CASSLAGLAGSTDTQYF. The CDR3 region has the DNA TGCGCCAGCAGCTTGGCCGGGCTAGCGGGGTCCACAGATACGCAGTATTTT. Combining the CDR3 with reference TRBV5-1 and TRBJ2-3 gives the whole variable domain KAGVTQTPRYLIKTRGQQVTLSCSPISGHRSVSWYQQTPGQGLQFLFEYFSETQRNKGNFPGRFSGRQFSNSRSEMNVSTLELGDSALYLCASSLAGLAGSTDTQYFGPGTRLTVL.

This clonotype was detected only a few times. The chain carries TRBV18 and TRBJ1-1; D possibly corresponds to TRBD1 (6 bases). Trimming stripped 3 bases from V and 8 bases from J, with 10 bases between. The CDR3 has 12 residues. Germline CDR1 reads KGHSH; CDR2 reads LQKENI. DNA for the CDR3: TGTGCCAGCTCACCGAGACAGGCAGAAGCTTTCTTT. As protein: CASSPRQAEAFF.

This clonotype was seen only a few times. J is TRBJ2-1 and V is TRBV6-5; D unclear. The CDR3 is made up of 15 amino acids. From germline, CDR1 is MNHEY and CDR2 SVGAGI. V was clipped by 2 bases and J by 0 bases, with 8 bases between them. The CDR3, as DNA: TGTGCCAGCAGTTACGACTGGAGCTCCTACAATGAGCAGTTCTTC. Translation: CASSYDWSSYNEQFF.

This chain connects TRBV7-8 to TRBJ2-7; D gene unclear. Trimming took off 1 base at V and 4 bases at J, with 8 bases between the two ends. The CDR3 totals 13 residues. Looked up from germline, CDR1 is SGHVS and CDR2 is FQNEAQ. The chain's CDR3 is CASSLEIWYEQYF. CDR3 sequence (DNA): TGTGCCAGCAGCTTAGAGATTTGGTACGAGCAGTACTTC.

This clonotype was picked up a small number of times. This sequence joins TRBV10-3 and TRBJ2-1, with a possible D match to TRBD1 (7 bases). With 7 bases removed from V and 8 bases from J, the gap between germline ends came to 12 bases. Germline CDR1 reads ENHRY; CDR2 reads SYGVKD. CDR3 size: 12 residues. CDR3 in DNA: TGTGCCATCACCCAGGGGGGAGATGAGCAGTTCTTC. This codes for CAITQGGDEQFF.

Only a few counts were recorded for this clonotype. CDR3 sequence: CASRSEGAGADTQYF. For the CDR3, the DNA is TGTGCCAGCAGGTCCGAGGGGGCGGGAGCAGATACGCAGTATTTT. The J gene is TRBJ2-3, the V gene TRBV28, with D possibly called TRBD1 or TRBD2 (7 bases each). V gave up 6 bases and J gave up 4 bases, with 17 bases separating them. Germline values: CDR1 MDHEN, CDR2 SYDVKM. The CDR3 consists of 15 residues.

The V call is TRBV18, the J call TRBJ2-5; 7 bases line up with TRBD1. This CDR3 spans 16 amino acids. With V trimmed by 1 base and J by 2 bases, 7 bases remained unmatched. The germline V gene encodes CDR1 KGHSH and CDR2 LQKENI. The CDR3 loop is CASSPLGTARQETQYF. DNA for the CDR3: TGTGCCAGCTCACCACTTGGGACAGCCAGACAAGAGACCCAGTACTTC. The complete variable domain, with remaining parts taken from reference TRBV18 and TRBJ2-5, reads NAGVMQNPRHLVRRRGQEARLRCSPMKGHSHVYWYRQLPEEGLKFMVYLQKENIIDESGMPKERFSAEFPKEGPSILRIQQVVRGDSAAYFCASSPLGTARQETQYFGPGTRLLVL.

The chain couples TRBV4-2 to TRBJ2-1, with 12 nucleotides matching TRBD2. With 1 base clipped from V and 10 bases from J, the junction kept 8 bases outside the gene matches. The CDR3 loop spans 16 amino acids. CDR1 LGHNA and CDR2 YNFKEQ come from the germline V gene. The CDR3 loop reads CASSQGSSGRAWEQFF. In DNA form, the CDR3 reads TGTGCCAGCAGCCAAGGGTCTAGCGGGAGGGCATGGGAGCAGTTCTTC.

The chain employs TRBV11-2 and TRBJ1-1; D is undetermined. V lost 5 bases and J 0 bases, leaving 10 bases between the germline ends. Germline V CDR1 and CDR2: SGHAT, FQNNGV. The CDR3 length is 14 residues. In DNA form, the CDR3 reads TGTGCCAGCAGCCCTCCAGCCGTGAACACTGAAGCTTTCTTT. Protein: CASSPPAVNTEAFF.

This clonotype came up a few times. The V and J genes are TRBV15 and TRBJ1-4, with D possibly matching TRBD1 (6 bases). Per germline, CDR1 LNHNV and CDR2 YYDKDF (reference sequence). Trimming left V 4 bases short and J 5 bases short, with 11 bases between. The CDR3 is made up of 14 amino acids. CDR3 DNA: TGTGCCACCAGCAAGGGGGGGGAGAATGAAAAACTGTTTTTT. Translation: CATSKGGENEKLFF.

This clonotype was detected only a few times. The rearrangement links TRBV5-8 to TRBJ2-3; tentatively, D is TRBD1 (5 bases). The CDR3 consists of 15 residues. V lost 4 bases to trimming and J lost 1 base, with 13 bases between them. The germline V gene has CDR1 SGHTS and CDR2 YDEGEE. CDR3 bases: TGTGCCAGCAGCCCTAGGGGCCAGGGCACAGATACGCAGTATTTT. Translating gives CASSPRGQGTDTQYF.

The chain couples TRBV12-3 or TRBV12-4 to TRBJ2-7; D remains unclear. The CDR3 has 13 residues. Trimming pared 6 bases from V and 3 bases from J, leaving 12 bases between. CDR3 region: CASSPSRHYEQYF. The CDR3 DNA reads as TGTGCCAGCAGCCCTTCTCGGCACTACGAGCAGTACTTC.

This clonotype has only a few counts. The chain joins TRBV6-1 to TRBJ1-1, with D possibly TRBD1 on 5 matching bases. V lost 6 bases and J lost 6, with 20 bases in between. CDR1 is MNHNS, CDR2 SASEGT, per germline. The CDR3 totals 15 residues. Here the CDR3 reads CASRAPGRVGPEAFF. CDR3 coding DNA: TGTGCCAGCAGAGCACCTGGCAGGGTTGGACCTGAAGCTTTCTTT.

This clonotype was recorded a few times. The rearrangement joins TRBV4-2 to TRBJ2-7; the match to TRBD1 covers 7 bases. Germline V gives CDR1 LGHNA, CDR2 YNFKEQ. The CDR3 sequence is 14 residues long. J gave up 1 base and V 1 base, and 1 base lay outside the gene matches. Here the CDR3 DNA reads TGTGCCAGCAGCCAAGGGGGACAGTCCTACGAGCAGTACTTC. It encodes CASSQGGQSYEQYF.

This clonotype was counted a few times. This CDR3 reads CASGDRANYGYTF. CDR3 bases: TGTGCCAGCGGGGACAGGGCGAACTATGGCTACACCTTC. The chain uses TRBV6-1 and TRBJ1-2; 9 bases agree with TRBD1. The CDR3 extends over 13 amino acids. CDR1 is MNHNS and CDR2 is SASEGT in the germline V gene. Trimming cost V 8 bases and J 2 bases; bases outside gene matches: 3.

This clonotype was counted a few times. The chain employs TRBV9 and TRBJ1-2; a possible D gene is TRBD1 (5 bases). Trimming removed 0 bases from V and 7 bases from J, with 13 bases in between. CDR3 length equals 14 residues. The germline gives CDR1 SGDLS, CDR2 YYNGEE. The DNA of the CDR3 is TGTGCCAGCAGCGTAGAGTCGGGGGGTGGTGGCTACACCTTC. Its translation is CASSVESGGGGYTF. Together with reference TRBV9 and TRBJ1-2, the CDR3 gives the full variable domain: DSGVTQTPKHLITATGQRVTLRCSPRSGDLSVYWYQQSLDQGLQFLIQYYNGEERAKGNILERFSAQQFPDLHSELNLSSLELGDSALYFCASSVESGGGGYTFGSGTRLTVV.

This clonotype was seen a few times. The rearrangement joins TRBV28 to TRBJ2-7, with no clear D. Germline V gives CDR1 MDHEN, CDR2 SYDVKM. The length of the CDR3 is 9 residues. CDR3 region: CTEFYEQYF. The CDR3 nucleotides read TGTACCGAATTCTACGAGCAGTACTTC.

This chain connects TRBV29-1 to TRBJ2-2, with 10 bases aligning to TRBD1. J gave up 5 bases and V 7 bases, and 10 bases lay outside the gene matches. This CDR3 contains 15 residues. The germline CDR1 and CDR2 sequences are SQVTM and ANQGSEA. CDR3 nucleotides: TGCAGCGCTGATGCTTCGGGACAGGGGACCGGGGAGCTGTTTTTT. Protein sequence: CSADASGQGTGELFF.

This chain connects TRBV20-1 to TRBJ2-3; TRBD2 matches 14 bases. Germline loops: CDR1 DFQATT, CDR2 SNEGSKA (reference sequence). Trimming cost V 0 bases and J 8 bases; bases outside gene matches: 10. This CDR3 contains 17 residues. CDR3 amino acids: CSAREIRGTSGRITQYF. DNA of the CDR3: TGCAGTGCTAGAGAGATCCGGGGGACTAGCGGGAGAATTACGCAGTATTTT.

In its sample, this clonotype was seen many times. V gene TRBV5-6 combines with J gene TRBJ2-5; D is perhaps TRBD2 (5 bases). Germline lookup yields CDR1 SGHDT and CDR2 YYEEEE. The germline V and J ends were trimmed by 1 base and 5 bases, with 9 bases remaining between them. The CDR3 consists of 13 residues. The CDR3 coding sequence is TGTGCCAGCAGCTTGCCGGGCGGGGAGACCCAGTACTTC. Protein sequence: CASSLPGGETQYF. The full variable domain, its missing parts supplied by reference TRBV5-6 and TRBJ2-5, is DAGVTQSPTHLIKTRGQQVTLRCSPKSGHDTVSWYQQALGQGPQFIFQYYEEEERQRGNFPDRFSGHQFPNYSSELNVNALLLGDSALYLCASSLPGGETQYFGPGTRLLVL.

This clonotype appeared a few times. The CDR3 region has the DNA TGCGCCAGCAGCCTCCCCGAGGACAATGAGCAGTTCTTC. Its translation is CASSLPEDNEQFF. The chain links TRBV5-1 to TRBJ2-1; D remains ambiguous. Trimming took off 4 bases at V and 5 bases at J, with 10 bases between the two ends. Germline V lookup: CDR1 SGHRS, CDR2 YFSETQ. The CDR3 is made up of 13 amino acids.

V and J are TRBV7-2 and TRBJ2-1, with 7 bases matching TRBD2. V was clipped by 1 base and J by 8 bases; unmatched bases: 2. The CDR3 totals 13 residues. From germline, CDR1 is SGHTA and CDR2 FQGNSA. CDR3 sequence: CASSLVAGDEQFF. The CDR3 nucleotides read TGTGCCAGCAGCTTAGTCGCGGGGGATGAGCAGTTCTTC.

This clonotype has a handful of counts. The chain couples TRBV20-1 to TRBJ1-1; D uncertain. This CDR3 has 11 amino acids. V lost 5 bases and J 6 bases, leaving 10 bases between the germline ends. From germline, CDR1 is DFQATT and CDR2 SNEGSKA (reference sequence). The CDR3 coding sequence is TGCAGTGCTCCAGACATTTCTGAAGCTTTCTTT. This encodes CSAPDISEAFF.

The rearrangement joins TRBV24-1 to TRBJ2-3, with D possibly being TRBD2 (6 bases). The V end lost 0 bases, the J end lost 6 bases, and 18 bases lay between the germline ends. CDR3 length: 17 amino acids. The germline V gene encodes CDR1 KGHDR and CDR2 SFDVKD. This CDR3 is CATSDLRSRNGGDTQYF. For the CDR3, the DNA is TGTGCCACCAGTGATTTGAGGTCGCGCAACGGAGGGGATACGCAGTATTTT.

The CDR3 loop reads CATSGPRDSIETQYF. In DNA, the CDR3 is TGTGCCACCAGTGGCCCCCGGGACTCAATAGAGACCCAGTACTTC. The chain is built from TRBV24-1 and TRBJ2-5; D is perhaps TRBD2 (6 bases). The CDR3 extends over 15 amino acids. Looked up from germline, CDR1 is KGHDR and CDR2 is SFDVKD. V was clipped by 5 bases and J by 4 bases, with 16 bases between them.

The rearrangement links TRBV20-1 to TRBJ2-7; D tentatively fits TRBD1 or TRBD2 (6 bases each). This CDR3 spans 15 amino acids. The V end lost 0 bases, the J end lost 7 bases, and 19 bases lay between the germline ends. Germline V CDR1 and CDR2: DFQATT, SNEGSKA (reference sequence). CDR3 nucleotides: TGCAGTGCTAGAGACCCCCCGGGGGCGCGGGAAGAGCAGTACTTC. Translating it yields CSARDPPGAREEQYF.